This TCR beta chain was captured by sequencing in a study of radiotherapy plus CTLA-4 blockade in lung cancer. Turning to the study itself: Among enrolled patients, 15% to 20% responded and roughly 28% achieved disease control.

It was focal radiation plus CTLA-4 blockade with ipilimumab that patients with chemo-refractory metastatic non-small-cell lung cancer received. Germline CDR1 reads WNHNN; CDR2 reads SYGVQD (reference sequence). This CDR3 contains 13 residues. Of note for this clone: One end of the junction varies from germline; a read error may be responsible.

Profiled with immunoSEQ multiplex PCR; TCRdb holds only in-frame clones, not every one. The sample lists around 80,000 clones; approximately 80% were seen once. The rearrangement links TRBV10-1 to TRBJ2-3; D is perhaps TRBD2 (5 bases). The TCR comes from a human donor with non-small cell lung cancer who had stable disease on radiotherapy plus ipilimumab. Sequenced here: peripheral blood, sampled from a patient treated with radiotherapy plus ipilimumab. The CDR3 nucleotides are TGCGCCAGCAGTGAGTCGGGCGGGCAAACGCGGTATTTT. As protein: CASSESGGQTRYF.